The 7 T cell receptor beta chains reported below all come from one sample, sequenced in a study of OX40 agonist ivuxolimab in advanced cancers. Clones were read by immunoSEQ multiplex PCR, and TCRdb kept only the in-frame ones, dropping some. The table has approximately 82,000 clones, roughly 84% seen once; the top ten hold 6.5%. This sample comprised CD4+ or CD8+ T cells sorted from blood, obtained in a trial of the OX40 agonist ivuxolimab. The receptors were sampled from an adult with an advanced solid tumor such as melanoma, head and neck, liver or kidney cancer.

The chain uses TRBV6-5 and TRBJ1-3; 9 bases agree with TRBD1. Germline V gene sequence: CDR1 MNHEY, CDR2 SVGAGI. This CDR3 has 15 residues. V gave up 4 bases and J gave up 4 bases; unmatched junction bases: 5. CDR3 amino acids: CASSSSTGGGNTIYF. CDR3 coding DNA: TGTGCCAGCAGTTCATCGACAGGGGGAGGAAACACCATATATTTT.

The V and J genes are TRBV29-1 and TRBJ1-2; D unclear. The CDR3 runs 12 residues. Trimming pared 4 bases from V and 3 bases from J, leaving 9 bases between. The germline V gene has CDR1 SQVTM and CDR2 ANQGSEA. The CDR3 bases are TGCAGCGTTGCAGGCCTAGACTATGGCTACACCTTC. Amino acids: CSVAGLDYGYTF.

The CDR3 loop is CASSSQEHGANEQYF. As DNA, the CDR3 is TGCGCCAGCAGCTCACAGGAACACGGGGCGAACGAGCAGTACTTC. J is TRBJ2-7 and V is TRBV4-1, with D perhaps TRBD1 or TRBD2 (5 bases each). The CDR3 sequence is 15 residues long. CDR1 is MGHRA, CDR2 YSYEKL, per germline. Trimming shortened V by 5 bases and J by 5 bases, and 19 bases separated the two germline ends.

Worth noting for this clone: A far larger clone lies a single base away; this is likely a read error. Other nucleotide sequences in the sample specify the same CDR3. This chain uses TRBV4-1 with TRBJ2-1; a weak D match, TRBD1 (6 bases). The CDR3 totals 15 residues. The germline gives CDR1 MGHRA, CDR2 YSYEKL. The germline V and J ends were trimmed by 3 bases and 5 bases, with 14 bases remaining between them. CDR3 nucleotides: TGCGCCAGCAGCCAGAGCCCAGGGGCCAACAATGAGCAGTTCTTC. This sequence encodes CASSQSPGANNEQFF.

This clone was seen once. The chain uses TRBV6-6 and TRBJ2-7, with D perhaps matching TRBD2 (5 bases). CDR1 is MNHNY, CDR2 SVGAGI, per germline (reference sequence). V lost 6 bases and J 0 bases, leaving 15 bases between the germline ends. CDR3 length: 15 amino acids. The CDR3 protein is CASRGSRAPSYEQYF. CDR3 bases: TGTGCCAGCAGGGGGTCGAGGGCCCCCTCCTACGAGCAGTACTTC.

The V and J genes are TRBV19 and TRBJ2-1, with TRBD2 as a possible D gene (5 bases). There are 18 residues in the CDR3. The ends were cut back, 5 bases at V and 0 bases at J, with 20 bases in the middle. CDR1 is LNHDA, CDR2 SQIVND, per germline (reference sequence). CDR3 nucleotides: TGTGCCAGTAGTTCACTCTCCCTGAGCGGAAGCTCCTACAATGAGCAGTTCTTC. It codes for CASSSLSLSGSSYNEQFF.

The chain is built from TRBV25-1 and TRBJ1-1, with TRBD1 as a possible D gene (6 bases). The CDR3 is made up of 15 amino acids. From germline, CDR1 is MGHDK and CDR2 SYGVNS. Trimming took off 6 bases at V and 3 bases at J, with 17 bases between the two ends. CDR3 sequence (DNA): TGTGCCAGCAGAGAACAGGGTTTTTGGGACACTGAAGCTTTCTTT. This translates into CASREQGFWDTEAFF.